Below, 14 T cell receptor beta chains from the same sample are listed, as sequenced in a study of blood T cell repertoires in COVID-19. Produced via immunoSEQ multiplex PCR; TCRdb's table is partial and in-frame only. Of a few hundred thousand clones detected, roughly 88% appear once; the ten largest clones hold around 1.5%. Material: peripheral blood. All receptors derive from a man at least 80 years old with acute or convalescent COVID-19.

This chain joins TRBV15 and TRBJ2-1; D might be TRBD2 (5 bases). The germline V and J ends were trimmed by 4 bases and 0 bases, with 7 bases remaining between them. Germline assignment: CDR1 LNHNV and CDR2 YYDKDF (reference sequence). The CDR3 covers 14 residues. CDR3 loop: CATSTGSSYNEQFF. The CDR3 region has the DNA TGTGCCACCAGCACGGGAAGCTCCTACAATGAGCAGTTCTTC.

The genes are TRBV20-1 and TRBJ1-1, with TRBD1 as a possible D gene (5 bases). The V end lost 6 bases, the J end lost 10 bases, and 15 bases lay between the germline ends. Per the germline V gene, CDR1 is DFQATT and CDR2 is SNEGSKA (reference sequence). The CDR3 totals 11 residues. The CDR3 coding sequence is TGCAGTGCCATAGACGGCAGGGTAGCTTTCTTT. Translated, it gives CSAIDGRVAFF.

The rearrangement joins TRBV20-1 to TRBJ2-2; D not resolved. V lost 3 bases and J 7 bases, leaving 6 bases between the germline ends. The CDR3 runs to 11 residues. Per the germline V gene, CDR1 is DFQATT and CDR2 is SNEGSKA (reference sequence). The CDR3 protein is CSASGYGELFF. The DNA for the CDR3 is TGCAGTGCTAGCGGGTACGGGGAGCTGTTTTTT.

This clone was counted once. This chain uses TRBV5-6 with TRBJ2-1, with 10 bases aligning to TRBD2. The germline V gene has CDR1 SGHDT and CDR2 YYEEEE. CDR3 length: 14 residues. The V gene end was trimmed by 1 base and the J gene end by 12 bases; junction bases not matched to a gene: 7. Here the CDR3 reads CASSLPVRTSGQFF. In DNA form, the CDR3 reads TGTGCCAGCAGCTTGCCGGTCCGGACTAGCGGGCAGTTCTTC. The variable domain in full, completed from reference TRBV5-6 and TRBJ2-1, reads DAGVTQSPTHLIKTRGQQVTLRCSPKSGHDTVSWYQQALGQGPQFIFQYYEEEERQRGNFPDRFSGHQFPNYSSELNVNALLLGDSALYLCASSLPVRTSGQFFGPGTRLTVL.

This clone was seen only a few times. The genes are TRBV5-1 and TRBJ2-2; 8 nucleotides align to TRBD1. The germline CDR1 and CDR2 sequences are SGHRS and YFSETQ. Trimming removed 5 bases from V and 0 bases from J; junction bases left unmatched: 3. The CDR3 consists of 15 residues. For the CDR3, the DNA is TGCGCCAGCAGGACAGGGGCCCCGAACACCGGGGAGCTGTTTTTT. This encodes CASRTGAPNTGELFF.

This clone was recorded once. The chain joins TRBV7-9 to TRBJ2-7, with TRBD2 matching 8 bases. Trimming removed 6 bases from V and 2 bases from J; junction bases left unmatched: 6. The CDR3 is made up of 14 amino acids. Germline loops: CDR1 SEHNR, CDR2 FQNEAQ (reference sequence). The CDR3 reads CASSPAGGAYEQYF. The CDR3 DNA is TGTGCCAGCAGTCCGGCGGGGGGTGCCTACGAGCAGTACTTC.

This clone was seen just once. In DNA form, the CDR3 reads TGCGCCAGCAGCTTAGACGGACAGCCTGCCACAGATACGCAGTATTTT. Translating gives CASSLDGQPATDTQYF. The J gene is TRBJ2-3, the V gene TRBV5-1; TRBD1 might be the D (6 bases). Germline values: CDR1 SGHRS, CDR2 YFSETQ. Deletions cut 2 bases from V and 2 bases from J, with 15 bases between. The CDR3 is 16 amino acids.

CDR3 DNA sequence: TGTGCCAGCAGCTATCAGCGGGAGGGCTCCATCTACGAGCAGTACTTC. Its translation: CASSYQREGSIYEQYF. The chain carries TRBV5-5 and TRBJ2-7; 10 bases are a match to TRBD2. J gave up 3 bases and V 3 bases, and 9 bases lay outside the gene matches. This CDR3 is 16 amino acids long. Germline V lookup: CDR1 SGHKS, CDR2 YYEKEE (reference sequence).

This clone was seen a few times. The chain recombines TRBV18 with TRBJ1-1; D is perhaps TRBD1 (5 bases). Germline values: CDR1 KGHSH, CDR2 LQKENI. The CDR3 extends over 16 amino acids. V lost 1 base and J lost 5, with 17 bases in between. The CDR3 protein is CASSPLEAGRGTEAFF. DNA for the CDR3: TGTGCCAGCTCACCACTGGAAGCAGGGCGCGGTACTGAAGCTTTCTTT.

V gene TRBV25-1 combines with J gene TRBJ2-7; 7 nucleotides line up with TRBD1. In germline, CDR1 is MGHDK, CDR2 SYGVNS. This CDR3 contains 13 residues. Trimming removed 7 bases from V and 2 bases from J; junction bases left unmatched: 5. This CDR3 is CASTRGGTYEQYF. The CDR3 coding sequence is TGTGCCAGCACGAGAGGGGGCACCTACGAGCAGTACTTC.

The J gene is TRBJ2-7, the V gene TRBV10-3, with 8 bases lining up with TRBD1. Unmatched junction bases numbered 5, after V lost 2 bases and J lost 5 bases. This CDR3 spans 14 amino acids. Per the germline V gene, CDR1 is ENHRY and CDR2 is SYGVKD. The CDR3 loop is CAISEPRDRNEQYF. CDR3 nucleotide sequence: TGTGCCATCAGTGAGCCCCGGGACAGGAACGAGCAGTACTTC.

This chain uses TRBV2 with TRBJ2-3; D not certain. The CDR3 runs 11 residues. The V end was cut by 4 bases, the J end by 6 bases, with 5 bases between. Germline assignment: CDR1 SNHLY and CDR2 FYNNEI. The CDR3 bases are TGTGCCAGCAGTGTGCGCGATACGCAGTATTTT. As protein: CASSVRDTQYF. The full variable domain, its missing parts supplied by reference TRBV2 and TRBJ2-3, is EPEVTQTPSHQVTQMGQEVILRCVPISNHLYFYWYRQILGQKVEFLVSFYNNEISEKSEIFDDQFSVERPDGSNFTLKIRSTKLEDSAMYFCASSVRDTQYFGPGTRLTVL.

The chain has TRBV5-8 and TRBJ1-3; D call uncertain. The CDR3 has 15 residues. Germline V gene lookup returns CDR1 SGHTS and CDR2 YDEGEE. Trimming took off 0 bases at V and 0 bases at J, with 7 bases between the two ends. The CDR3 DNA follows: TGTGCCAGCAGCTTGGCAGGTGTCTCTGGAAACACCATATATTTT. Protein product: CASSLAGVSGNTIYF. The full variable domain, rest sourced from reference TRBV5-8 and TRBJ1-3, is EAGVTQSPTHLIKTRGQQATLRCSPISGHTSVYWYQQALGLGLQFLLWYDEGEERNRGNFPPRFSGRQFPNYSSELNVNALELEDSALYLCASSLAGVSGNTIYFGEGSWLTVV.

The V call is TRBV6-5, the J call TRBJ2-2; weak D call: TRBD1 (7 bases). The germline V gene has CDR1 MNHEY and CDR2 SVGAGI. This CDR3 has 13 residues. The CDR3 here is CVAGQRNTGELFF. CDR3 bases: TGTGTCGCGGGACAGCGGAACACCGGGGAGCTGTTTTTT.